Presented here are 21 T cell receptor beta chains from one specimen sequenced in a study of blood T cells in healthy people across ages. A second PCR of about 6 to 12 cycles used a sample-barcoded 5' primer and a J-beta primer mix. TCRdb redid the calling of the 5' RACE reads with MiXCR, one entry per CDR3 protein. In the table there are about 1.4 million distinct CDR3 sequences, roughly 59% of which are singletons. Sequencing was carried out using blood. The receptors shown here come from a young man in good health.

This chain connects TRBV12-3 or TRBV12-4 to TRBJ2-1; D not resolved. TRBJ2-7 matches the DNA end more closely, so the J call is doubtful. The CDR3 is 13 amino acids. CDR3 sequence: CASSFSRNNEQYF. The DNA for the CDR3 is TGTGCCAGCAGTTTCTCTAGAAACAATGAGCAGTACTTC.

This chain connects TRBV10-3 to TRBJ2-7; 7 nucleotides line up with TRBD1. CDR1 is ENHRY and CDR2 is SYGVKD in the germline V gene. The CDR3 loop spans 17 amino acids. J was trimmed by 2 bases and V by 3 bases; bases with no gene match: 13. The CDR3 DNA reads TGTGCCATCAGTGAAAAGAGGGAACAGGGGAAGACCTACGAGCAGTACTTC. Amino acids: CAISEKREQGKTYEQYF.

The V and J genes are TRBV2 and TRBJ2-4; no definite D call. The end of the DNA aligns better with TRBJ2-5, so the J call may be wrong. The germline V gene encodes CDR1 SNHLY and CDR2 FYNNEI. This CDR3 contains 14 residues. The chain's CDR3 is CASSDARTKETQYF. The DNA of the CDR3 is TGTGCCAGCAGTGATGCTAGAACAAAAGAGACCCAGTACTTC.

V is TRBV29-1 and J is TRBJ1-2; no reliable D call. Trimming shortened V by 5 bases and J by 4 bases, and 17 bases separated the two germline ends. From germline, CDR1 is SQVTM and CDR2 ANQGSEA. The CDR3 runs 14 residues. The CDR3 DNA reads TGCAGCGTTTTCGGACCGAATGCTTTCTATGGCTACACCTTC. It translates to CSVFGPNAFYGYTF.

The chain recombines TRBV12-3 or TRBV12-4 with TRBJ1-4; TRBD1 might be the D (6 bases). The V and J ends lost 2 bases and 3 bases respectively, with 13 bases between them. The CDR3 consists of 16 residues. The CDR3 loop is CASSLIGGSANEKLFF. CDR3 nucleotide sequence: TGTGCCAGCAGTTTAATAGGGGGTTCGGCTAATGAAAAACTGTTTTTT.

This chain connects TRBV7-6 to TRBJ2-1; 7 bases are shared with TRBD1. Trimming at V came to 2 bases and at J to 4 bases, leaving 5 bases not matched to a gene. Germline loops: CDR1 SGHVS, CDR2 FNYEAQ. CDR3 length equals 15 residues. CDR3 bases: TGTGCCAGCAGCTTACCCGGGACAGCGTACAATGAGCAGTTCTTC. It codes for CASSLPGTAYNEQFF.

This clonotype was detected a few times. The rearrangement joins TRBV7-2 to TRBJ2-2, with no clear D. From germline, CDR1 is SGHTA and CDR2 FQGNSA. Deletions cut 2 bases from V and 4 bases from J, with 5 bases between. The CDR3 totals 13 residues. CDR3 nucleotides: TGTGCCAGCAGCTTATCTGTCACCGGGGAGCTGTTTTTT. This codes for CASSLSVTGELFF.

The V call is TRBV20-1, the J call TRBJ2-2, with a weak D call TRBD2 (6 bases). CDR3 length: 17 residues. Germline V gene data show CDR1 as DFQATT and CDR2 as SNEGSKA (reference sequence). Trimming removed 5 bases from V and 10 bases from J, with 29 bases in between. The CDR3 DNA sequence: TGCAGTGCTCCCCCTGGTCGCGGGACGACCGCCTCCAAGGAGCTGTTTTTT. Its translation: CSAPPGRGTTASKELFF.

This clonotype was recorded only once. The chain couples TRBV4-1 to TRBJ1-5, with D perhaps matching TRBD1 (5 bases). This CDR3 spans 18 amino acids. With 0 bases removed from V and 0 bases from J, the gap between germline ends came to 15 bases. CDR1 is MGHRA and CDR2 is YSYEKL in the germline V gene. The DNA of the CDR3 is TGCGCCAGCAGCCAAGATAAGAGGGGCGGGTATAGCAATCAGCCCCAGCATTTT. Residues: CASSQDKRGGYSNQPQHF.

The V call is TRBV12-3 or TRBV12-4, the J call TRBJ1-2, with a weak D call TRBD1 (6 bases). V was trimmed by 2 bases and J by 4 bases, leaving 20 bases between them. The CDR3 has 17 residues. The CDR3 region has the DNA TGTGCCAGCAGTTTATTTCAGGGTCGGGCAGGGGTCTATGGCTACACCTTC. Protein product: CASSLFQGRAGVYGYTF.

The chain joins TRBV20-1 to TRBJ2-7, with 8 bases that match TRBD2. The J call may be wrong; the DNA end is better matched by TRBJ2-5. CDR1 is DFQATT, CDR2 SNEGSKA, per germline (reference sequence). The CDR3 runs 15 residues. The CDR3 sequence: CSAPPWRGAGETQYF. The CDR3 DNA reads TGCAGTGCTCCTCCCTGGCGGGGGGCCGGAGAGACCCAGTACTTC.

This clonotype was found once. The chain links TRBV20-1 to TRBJ2-2; unclear D gene. Germline V lookup: CDR1 DFQATT, CDR2 SNEGSKA (reference sequence). CDR3 length: 12 residues. The ends were cut back, 3 bases at V and 6 bases at J, with 8 bases in the middle. CDR3 sequence: CSARLSAGELFF. The CDR3 coding sequence is TGCAGTGCTAGGCTCAGCGCCGGGGAGCTGTTTTTT.

This clonotype was detected a few times. V gene TRBV10-1 combines with J gene TRBJ2-1; 8 bases are a match to TRBD2. The CDR3 runs 16 residues. Germline V gene lookup returns CDR1 WNHNN and CDR2 SYGVQD (reference sequence). Trimming removed 0 bases from V and 7 bases from J; junction bases left unmatched: 8. The CDR3 sequence: CASSESKTAGGNEQFF. CDR3 bases: TGCGCCAGCAGTGAGTCGAAAACCGCGGGGGGTAATGAGCAGTTCTTC.

The chain combines TRBV27 with TRBJ2-5, with 7 bases fitting TRBD1. The J call may be faulty, since TRBJ2-7 better matches the DNA end. The CDR3 is 19 residues long. The germline V gene has CDR1 MNHEY and CDR2 SMNVEV (reference sequence). The CDR3 protein is CASSDLRGSLRVASYEQYF. The CDR3 nucleotides are TGTGCCAGCAGTGACCTCAGGGGGTCATTAAGGGTAGCTTCCTACGAGCAGTACTTC.

The genes are TRBV6-2 or TRBV6-3 and TRBJ2-1; no clear D gene. The V and J ends lost 4 bases and 8 bases respectively, with 6 bases between them. The CDR3 length is 11 residues. In germline, CDR1 is MNHEY, CDR2 SVGEGT. CDR3: CASSFFDEQFF. CDR3 DNA: TGTGCCAGCAGTTTCTTTGATGAGCAGTTCTTC.

The chain is built from TRBV13 and TRBJ2-6; the D gene could be TRBD1 or TRBD2 (5 bases each). The germline V gene has CDR1 PRHDT and CDR2 FYEKMQ (reference sequence). The CDR3 loop spans 18 amino acids. Trimming shortened V by 4 bases and J by 0 bases, and 16 bases separated the two germline ends. The CDR3 here is CASSSPSGTYSGANVLTF. CDR3 sequence (DNA): TGTGCCAGCAGCTCCCCTTCCGGGACCTACTCTGGGGCCAACGTCCTGACTTTC.

The rearrangement links TRBV21-1 to TRBJ1-2; the table's D gene call, TRBD1, was not cross checked with the DNA. TRBV21-1 is reported as a pseudogene. The CDR3 loop spans 17 amino acids. CDR3 region: CASSKVRTDKINYGYTF. CDR3 DNA: TGTGCCAGCAGCAAAGTCCGGACAGACAAAATTAACTATGGCTACACCTTC.

This clonotype came up a few times. The junction and the germline gene differ at one end; a read error may be behind it. The J gene is TRBJ2-7, the V gene TRBV27; a weak D match, TRBD2 (5 bases). CDR1 and CDR2 from the germline V gene are MNHEY and SMNVEV (reference sequence). The CDR3 runs to 14 residues. The CDR3 DNA follows: TGTGCCAGTAGTTTAGGGCGGGTTCCCTACGAGCAGTACTTC. Residues: CASSLGRVPYEQYF.

The chain combines TRBV6-1 with TRBJ1-4, with unresolved D. This CDR3 is 15 amino acids long. Germline-derived CDR1 and CDR2 are MNHNS and SASEGT. V was clipped by 2 bases and J by 4 bases, with 11 bases between them. The CDR3 loop reads CASSEMAGYNEKLFF. CDR3 DNA sequence: TGTGCCAGCAGTGAAATGGCGGGTTATAATGAAAAACTGTTTTTT.

The J gene is TRBJ1-1, the V gene TRBV12-5, with a weak D call TRBD1 (5 bases). Germline lookup yields CDR1 LGHNT and CDR2 FRNRAP. Trimming removed 7 bases from V and 0 bases from J, with 18 bases in between. The CDR3 is made up of 16 amino acids. CDR3 coding DNA: TGTGCTAGTGTTGAGGCCGGAACAGGTTTGAACACTGAAGCTTTCTTT. Amino acids: CASVEAGTGLNTEAFF.

The sample holds a few counts of this clonotype. This chain uses TRBV20-1 with TRBJ1-2; D remains ambiguous. The V gene lost 2 bases and the J gene lost 4 bases, with 8 bases spanning the gap. The CDR3 loop spans 12 amino acids. Germline V gives CDR1 DFQATT, CDR2 SNEGSKA (reference sequence). The CDR3 loop is CSARHRVYGYTF. The CDR3 bases are TGCAGTGCTAGACACAGAGTCTATGGCTACACCTTC.